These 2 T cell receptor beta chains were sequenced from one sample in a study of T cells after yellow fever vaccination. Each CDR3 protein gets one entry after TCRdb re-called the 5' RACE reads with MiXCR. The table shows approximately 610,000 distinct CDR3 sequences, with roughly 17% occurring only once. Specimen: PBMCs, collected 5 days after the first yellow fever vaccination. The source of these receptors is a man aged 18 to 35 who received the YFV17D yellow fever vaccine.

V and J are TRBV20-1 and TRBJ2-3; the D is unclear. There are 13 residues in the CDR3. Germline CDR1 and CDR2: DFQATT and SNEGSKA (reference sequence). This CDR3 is CSALVRAIDTQYF. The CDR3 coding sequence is TGCAGCGCGCTGGTTAGGGCCATAGATACGCAGTATTTT.

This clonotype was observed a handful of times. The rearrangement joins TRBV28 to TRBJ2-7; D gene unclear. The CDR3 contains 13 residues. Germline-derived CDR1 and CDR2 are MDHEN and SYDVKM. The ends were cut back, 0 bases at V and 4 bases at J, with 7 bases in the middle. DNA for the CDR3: TGTGCCAGCAGTTTATGGCCTGGGTACGAGCAGTACGTC. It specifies CASSLWPGYEQYV.